The entry that follows covers one T cell receptor (beta chain) sequence. The target antigen is unknown. Here immunoSEQ multiplex PCR was the method, and the copy in TCRdb shows in-frame clones only, minus some. The data show about 1 million clones, about three quarters seen once. The germline V gene encodes CDR1 SGHAT and CDR2 FQNNGV. The CDR3 has 13 amino acids. The V segment lost 6 bases and the J segment 6 bases; nucleotides outside the gene matches: 7. This sample stems from a study of shared clonotypes between healthy human individuals. From CD4+ cells came CD45RA+ naive and CD45RA-negative memory subsets. Overall study results and limits: Lower generation probabilities were found for non-shared clonotypes than for those shared by all four donors. Researchers sampled only blood; tissue repertoires likely differ. Represented genetic and exposure-history diversity was restricted by having few donors.

This TCR came from a man between 18 and 29 years old in good health. The V gene is TRBV11-2, the J gene TRBJ2-7, with TRBD2 matching 8 bases. Specimen: memory CD4+ T cells sorted from blood. Subset indicated: CD45RA-negative fraction. The CDR3 DNA is TGTGCCAGCAGTTCTGGACTAGCCGCCGAGCAGTACTTC. Its protein is CASSSGLAAEQYF.